The clone carrying this T cell receptor beta chain has only one observation. No antigen is known for it. Cells sorted as Tregs were CD4+, CD25+ and CD127-/low. Findings of the study overall: In terms of TCR gene usage, tumor memory CD4+ T cells clustered together with blood and lymph node memory CD4+ cells, as well as with lymph node naive CD4+ cells. The larger cohort examined one V-J beta rearrangement, not whole repertoires.

V lost 4 bases, J lost 7 bases, and 19 bases lay in between. Per the germline V gene, CDR1 is LGHNA and CDR2 is YSLEER. This CDR3 has 16 amino acids. Semi-nested PCR with Nested Universal Primer A followed constant-region reverse priming of full-length variable regions. In TCRdb, the 5' RACE reads were re-called with MiXCR into one record per CDR3 protein. The data contain thousands of distinct CDR3 sequences, under 70% of them seen just once; the ten biggest clones take up over 5%. The sequence came from a female donor with breast cancer. Sequenced sample: Tregs sorted from a lymph node. The J gene is TRBJ2-2, the V gene TRBV4-3; D not certain. The CDR3: CASSRAPGLVGGELFF. The DNA of the CDR3 is TGCGCCAGCAGCCGAGCACCCGGGCTAGTCGGCGGGGAGCTGTTTTTT.